This T cell receptor (beta chain) was observed in a study of monozygotic twins with inflammatory bowel disease. Study-wide findings and caveats: With inverse Simpson as the measure, TCRbeta diversity was lower in IBD patients than in healthy co-twins. No distinction between different T cell subtypes was possible. IBD patients, compared with healthy twins, shared fewer clonotypes with others (especially with disease activity).

Per the germline V gene, CDR1 is SGHDN and CDR2 is FVKESK. The CDR3 has 15 residues. Molecular identifiers with 6-nucleotide sample barcodes were added during cDNA synthesis via template switching. TCRdb re-called the 5' RACE reads, yielding one record per CDR3 amino acid sequence without DNA. This specimen shows roughly 300,000 distinct CDR3 sequences; the ten leading clones hold 5% to 6%. Comments on this clonotype: Antigen specificity is unknown.

The chain carries TRBV14 and TRBJ2-1; with no DNA, the TCRdb D assignment of TRBD2 cannot be verified. The sample taken for sequencing was blood. The clonotype was recovered from a human donor with ulcerative colitis or Crohn's disease, or a healthy co-twin of an affected twin (not recorded which). The CDR3 protein is CASSQIAGVVNEQFF.